Below are 28 T cell receptor beta chains sequenced from a single sample in a study of CD8 T cells in ankylosing spondylitis. Study-level results: A motif of 7 or 8 highly homologous TCR beta variants was seen as apparently characteristic of ankylosing spondylitis blood.

TCRdb ran MiXCR on the 5' RACE reads and lists one entry per CDR3 protein. The table lists some 140,000 distinct CDR3 sequences, approximately 17% of them singletons. Which antigens these TCRs recognize remains unknown. The sequenced sample consisted of blood, either unsorted or a sorted T cell fraction (not recorded which). Source of these receptors: a male donor with ankylosing spondylitis.

The chain recombines TRBV29-1 with TRBJ2-7, with 11 bases that match TRBD1. The CDR3 is 15 amino acids. The V segment lost 7 bases and the J segment 2 bases; nucleotides outside the gene matches: 10. The germline V gene has CDR1 SQVTM and CDR2 ANQGSEA. CDR3 protein: CSARRAGQGAYEQYF. The DNA of the CDR3 is TGCAGCGCCCGCAGGGCGGGACAGGGGGCCTACGAGCAGTACTTC.

This clonotype was counted only a few times. The rearrangement joins TRBV10-2 to TRBJ2-3, with D unclear. Per germline, CDR1 WSHSY and CDR2 SAAADI. V lost 0 bases to trimming and J lost 5 bases, with 12 bases between them. This CDR3 spans 15 amino acids. In DNA, the CDR3 is TGCGCCAGCAGTGAGTCCATGGCTAGTGTAGATACGCAGTATTTT. This codes for CASSESMASVDTQYF.

This clonotype came up a few times. The V gene is TRBV7-3, the J gene TRBJ2-7, with 8 bases aligning to TRBD1. The CDR3 is made up of 14 amino acids. Germline CDR1 and CDR2: SGHTA and FQGTGA. J was trimmed by 0 bases and V by 5 bases; bases with no gene match: 3. The CDR3 region is CASSITGGSYEQYF. DNA for the CDR3: TGTGCCAGCAGCATTACAGGGGGCTCCTACGAGCAGTACTTC.

This clonotype has more than one count but fewer than ten. V and J are TRBV7-9 and TRBJ2-1, with 16 bases matching TRBD2. The CDR3 length is 17 residues. Germline V gene lookup returns CDR1 SEHNR and CDR2 FQNEAQ (reference sequence). V lost 1 base and J lost 10; bases outside the gene matches: 7. This chain's CDR3 is CASSLGGTSGRGDEQFF. The CDR3 nucleotides are TGTGCCAGCAGCTTAGGAGGGACTAGCGGGAGGGGTGACGAGCAGTTCTTC.

This clonotype appeared a few times. The chain recombines TRBV27 with TRBJ1-2; 9 nucleotides agree with TRBD1. The CDR3 extends over 15 amino acids. Germline trimming cut 5 bases from V and 6 bases from J; bases unmatched to any gene: 10. Germline-derived CDR1 and CDR2 are MNHEY and SMNVEV (reference sequence). CDR3: CASSPSGTGLDGYTF. CDR3 bases: TGTGCCAGCAGTCCGAGCGGGACAGGGCTGGATGGCTACACCTTC.

This clonotype was seen many times. The chain recombines TRBV12-3 or TRBV12-4 with TRBJ1-1; 9 positions agree with TRBD1. The CDR3 contains 15 residues. With 4 bases clipped from V and 7 bases from J, the junction kept 10 bases outside the gene matches. The CDR3 is CASSSENGQGNEAFF. The CDR3 DNA follows: TGTGCCAGCAGTTCGGAAAACGGACAGGGGAATGAAGCTTTCTTT.

This clonotype was counted a few times. The rearrangement uses TRBV10-3 and TRBJ2-1; TRBD1 or TRBD2 may be the D gene (5 bases each). Germline CDR1 is ENHRY and CDR2 is SYGVKD. The germline V and J ends were trimmed by 8 bases and 4 bases, with 15 bases remaining between them. The CDR3 has 14 residues. Here the CDR3 reads CAIERFGGYNEQFF. DNA of the CDR3: TGTGCCATCGAACGGTTTGGGGGATACAATGAGCAGTTCTTC.

The chain joins TRBV12-3 or TRBV12-4 to TRBJ2-3; D may be TRBD1 or TRBD2 (5 bases each). V was shortened by 7 bases and J by 0 bases, with 11 bases between the two germline ends. There are 14 residues in the CDR3. DNA of the CDR3: TGTGCCAGCATGTGGGGGAGCAGCACAGATACGCAGTATTTT. It encodes CASMWGSSTDTQYF.

The sample holds a few counts of this clonotype. CDR3 sequence (DNA): TGCAGCGCCCGGCGGCAGAACACCGGGGAGCTGTTTTTT. This sequence encodes CSARRQNTGELFF. The J gene is TRBJ2-2, the V gene TRBV29-1; no firm D call. Per the germline V gene, CDR1 is SQVTM and CDR2 is ANQGSEA. The CDR3 runs to 13 residues. V dropped 7 bases and J dropped 1 base, with 10 bases sitting between them.

In its sample, this clonotype was seen a few times. The chain employs TRBV7-9 and TRBJ2-3, with D perhaps TRBD1 (5 bases). The CDR3 spans 16 residues. CDR1 and CDR2 (germline): SEHNR, FQNEAQ (reference sequence). V lost 4 bases and J 4 bases, leaving 18 bases between the germline ends. CDR3 protein: CASSSKGQGVPDTQYF. The CDR3 DNA is TGTGCCAGCAGCTCAAAGGGGCAGGGTGTTCCAGATACGCAGTATTTT.

The table lists this clonotype with a few counts. The chain is built from TRBV4-1 and TRBJ1-5, with TRBD1 matching 9 bases. Trimming at V came to 1 base and at J to 9 bases, leaving 7 bases not matched to a gene. Germline assignment: CDR1 MGHRA and CDR2 YSYEKL. The CDR3 has 15 amino acids. CDR3 sequence (DNA): TGCGCCAGCAGCCAAGTGGGGACAGGGAGTCTGCCCCAGCATTTT. The encoded protein is CASSQVGTGSLPQHF.

This clonotype came up a few times. The chain links TRBV5-1 to TRBJ2-3, with a weak D call TRBD2 (6 bases). The germline V and J ends were trimmed by 5 bases and 1 base, with 17 bases remaining between them. This CDR3 contains 16 residues. Germline CDR1 SGHRS, CDR2 YFSETQ. The CDR3 spells CASRYERGGRTDTQYF. Here the CDR3 DNA reads TGCGCCAGCAGATACGAAAGGGGAGGTCGCACAGATACGCAGTATTTT.

This clonotype was seen more than once but under ten times. The chain joins TRBV9 to TRBJ2-1; 8 bases line up with TRBD2. V shed 4 bases and J 10 bases; nucleotides not matched to a gene: 13. The CDR3 consists of 15 residues. CDR1 and CDR2 (germline): SGDLS, YYNGEE. DNA of the CDR3: TGTGCCAGCAGCCCTCTAGCGGGTGCGATCAAAGAGCAGTTCTTC. Translated: CASSPLAGAIKEQFF.

For the CDR3, the DNA is TGCAGCGTTGAAGGTGGCCCAGGGACAGAGTACAATGAGCAGTTCTTC. Translating it yields CSVEGGPGTEYNEQFF. This rearrangement joins TRBV29-1 to TRBJ2-1; 7 positions match TRBD1. Germline assignment: CDR1 SQVTM and CDR2 ANQGSEA. The CDR3 is made up of 16 amino acids. J lost 4 bases, V lost 1 base, and 10 bases had no gene match.

The table lists this clonotype with a few counts. The CDR3, as DNA: TGCGCCAGCAGCCTTCAGATCAGTAGCGGCAATCAGCCCCAGCATTTT. Its protein is CASSLQISSGNQPQHF. The chain carries TRBV4-1 and TRBJ1-5; the D is unclear. CDR3 size: 16 residues. Germline V gene data show CDR1 as MGHRA and CDR2 as YSYEKL. The ends were cut back, 4 bases at V and 2 bases at J, with 15 bases in the middle.

V usage is TRBV19 and J usage is TRBJ2-7; TRBD1 aligns across 8 bases. The CDR3 consists of 17 residues. The V gene's germline CDR1 is LNHDA and CDR2 SQIVND (reference sequence). J was trimmed by 2 bases and V by 3 bases; bases with no gene match: 12. In nucleotides, the CDR3 is TGTGCCAGTAGTATTCTCGGGGGACAGGAATTTACCTACGAGCAGTACTTC. Translating gives CASSILGGQEFTYEQYF.

The chain recombines TRBV27 with TRBJ1-5; TRBD1 might be the D (5 bases). V was pared by 8 bases and J by 4 bases, with 15 bases between. The CDR3 length is 14 residues. Germline CDR1 reads MNHEY; CDR2 reads SMNVEV (reference sequence). CDR3: CASRTGGGNQPQHF. The CDR3 nucleotides read TGTGCCAGCCGAACCGGGGGGGGTAATCAGCCCCAGCATTTT.

This chain connects TRBV12-3 or TRBV12-4 to TRBJ2-7, with a weak D call TRBD2 (5 bases). Trimming removed 1 base at V and 0 bases at J, with 10 bases between. This CDR3 is built from 15 residues. The CDR3 bases are TGTGCCAGCAGTTTAGACGGGAAGGGCTCCTACGAGCAGTACTTC. This translates into CASSLDGKGSYEQYF.

This clonotype was found many times. V and J are TRBV25-1 and TRBJ1-2; D gene unclear. The CDR3 sequence is 18 residues long. V was pared by 4 bases and J by 1 base, with 22 bases between. Germline loops: CDR1 MGHDK, CDR2 SYGVNS. In nucleotides, the CDR3 is TGTGCCAGCAGTGGAACCCGGGAGTGGACGATGAATAACTATGGCTACACCTTC. Encoded protein: CASSGTREWTMNNYGYTF.

Only a few counts were recorded for this clonotype. V and J are TRBV12-3 or TRBV12-4 and TRBJ2-7; either TRBD1 or TRBD2 may fit D (7 bases each). The ends were cut back, 3 bases at V and 4 bases at J, with 13 bases in the middle. The CDR3 loop spans 14 amino acids. The CDR3 spells CASSFRGGFYEQYF. In DNA, the CDR3 is TGTGCCAGCAGTTTCAGGGGGGGGTTTTACGAGCAGTACTTC.

The rearrangement links TRBV20-1 to TRBJ1-1; D is unclear. V was shortened by 0 bases and J by 0 bases, with 11 bases between the two germline ends. The CDR3 spans 15 residues. Germline loops: CDR1 DFQATT, CDR2 SNEGSKA (reference sequence). CDR3 sequence (DNA): TGCAGTGCTAGAGATCCCTTGGAGATGAACACTGAAGCTTTCTTT. Its translation is CSARDPLEMNTEAFF.

This clonotype was detected ten times or more. V gene TRBV27 combines with J gene TRBJ1-5, with D unclear. The CDR3 loop spans 15 amino acids. Germline V lookup: CDR1 MNHEY, CDR2 SMNVEV (reference sequence). Trimming removed 8 bases from V and 4 bases from J, with 18 bases in between. The CDR3 coding sequence is TGTGCCAGCCGCGGTGCGACGGCGGGGAATCAGCCCCAGCATTTT. Encoded protein: CASRGATAGNQPQHF.

This clonotype was counted only a few times. The chain carries TRBV12-3 or TRBV12-4 and TRBJ1-3; the D gene is possibly TRBD1 (5 bases). The CDR3 contains 14 residues. V was cut by 7 bases and J by 4 bases, with 14 bases left in between. The CDR3 region has the DNA TGTGCCAGCATTGGGACCTCGCGGGGAAACACCATATATTTT. Its translation is CASIGTSRGNTIYF.

This clonotype was recorded a few times. The V and J genes are TRBV9 and TRBJ2-1; perhaps TRBD2 as D (6 bases). Deletions cut 3 bases from V and 7 bases from J, with 20 bases between. The CDR3 has 16 residues. CDR1 is SGDLS and CDR2 is YYNGEE in the germline V gene. The CDR3, as DNA: TGTGCCAGCAGCGCCCCCAGACTTAAGGGAGGAAATGAGCAGTTCTTC. This codes for CASSAPRLKGGNEQFF. The variable domain in full, with the rest retrieved from reference TRBV9 and TRBJ2-1, is DSGVTQTPKHLITATGQRVTLRCSPRSGDLSVYWYQQSLDQGLQFLIQYYNGEERAKGNILERFSAQQFPDLHSELNLSSLELGDSALYFCASSAPRLKGGNEQFFGPGTRLTVL.

This clonotype was seen a handful of times. The chain joins TRBV29-1 to TRBJ1-2, with D maybe TRBD1 (6 bases). Germline V gene lookup returns CDR1 SQVTM and CDR2 ANQGSEA. The V end lost 6 bases, the J end lost 0 bases, and 11 bases lay between the germline ends. This CDR3 has 13 amino acids. This CDR3 is CSVPRQANYGYTF. DNA of the CDR3: TGCAGCGTCCCAAGACAGGCTAACTATGGCTACACCTTC.

This clonotype has a handful of counts. V usage is TRBV25-1 and J usage is TRBJ1-5; D is unclear. V lost 8 bases and J 1 base, leaving 9 bases between the germline ends. CDR3 length equals 13 residues. Per germline, CDR1 MGHDK and CDR2 SYGVNS. The DNA of the CDR3 is TGTGCCAGCGAGGGAGGGAGCAATCAGCCCCAGCATTTT. Its protein is CASEGGSNQPQHF.

This clonotype was observed a few times. The gene calls are TRBV14 and TRBJ2-3, with D perhaps given as TRBD1 or TRBD2 (5 bases each). This CDR3 is built from 13 residues. Germline V gene data show CDR1 as SGHDN and CDR2 as FVKESK. V was trimmed by 6 bases and J by 2 bases, leaving 9 bases between them. CDR3 DNA: TGTGCCAGCAGTCGGGGCAACACAGATACGCAGTATTTT. This translates into CASSRGNTDTQYF.

The chain joins TRBV29-1 to TRBJ2-1; D is perhaps TRBD1 (6 bases). CDR1 and CDR2 from the germline V gene are SQVTM and ANQGSEA. V dropped 3 bases and J dropped 5 bases, with 17 bases sitting between them. The CDR3 loop spans 15 amino acids. CDR3 residues: CSVDANRDKDNEQFF. CDR3 DNA sequence: TGCAGCGTTGATGCGAACCGGGACAAAGACAATGAGCAGTTCTTC.